This TCR beta chain emerged from a study of blood T cells in healthy people across ages. Overall study findings and caveats: CMV infection status of these donors was not known. Relative to aged donors, long-lived donors carried more naive CD4+ cells and displayed higher diversity. Investigators viewed diversity estimates from one million T cells as underestimates, the study reported.

Primers used in a second PCR of about 6 to 11 cycles were a sample-barcoded 5' primer and a J-beta primer mix. TCRdb re-called the 5' RACE reads with MiXCR, one entry per CDR3 protein. The sample gives around 1.7 million distinct CDR3 sequences, about 28% of which show up once; 7.7% is in the top ten. As for this clonotype: The antigen is undetermined.

Germline V gene lookup returns CDR1 MNHEY and CDR2 SVGEGT. Trimming took 2 bases from V and 1 from J, leaving 14 bases between them. This CDR3 has 16 amino acids. This chain connects TRBV6-2 or TRBV6-3 to TRBJ1-1; D remains unclear. The sequence was obtained from a woman aged 25 to 45 in good health. The sequenced sample consisted of blood. In DNA, the CDR3 is TGTGCCAGCAGTTACCCATGGCCCTTACCGAACACTGAAGCTTTCTTT. This codes for CASSYPWPLPNTEAFF.